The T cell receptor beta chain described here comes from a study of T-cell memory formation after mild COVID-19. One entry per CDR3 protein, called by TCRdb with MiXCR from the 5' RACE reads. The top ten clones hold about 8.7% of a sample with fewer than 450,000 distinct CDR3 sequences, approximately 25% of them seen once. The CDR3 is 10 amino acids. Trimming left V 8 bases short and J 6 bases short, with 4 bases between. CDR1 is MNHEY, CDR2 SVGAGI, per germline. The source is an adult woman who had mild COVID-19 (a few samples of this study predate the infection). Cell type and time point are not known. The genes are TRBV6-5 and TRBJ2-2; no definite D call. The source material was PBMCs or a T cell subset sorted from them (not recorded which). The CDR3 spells CASGSGELFF. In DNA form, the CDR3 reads TGTGCCAGCGGTTCCGGGGAGCTGTTTTTT.